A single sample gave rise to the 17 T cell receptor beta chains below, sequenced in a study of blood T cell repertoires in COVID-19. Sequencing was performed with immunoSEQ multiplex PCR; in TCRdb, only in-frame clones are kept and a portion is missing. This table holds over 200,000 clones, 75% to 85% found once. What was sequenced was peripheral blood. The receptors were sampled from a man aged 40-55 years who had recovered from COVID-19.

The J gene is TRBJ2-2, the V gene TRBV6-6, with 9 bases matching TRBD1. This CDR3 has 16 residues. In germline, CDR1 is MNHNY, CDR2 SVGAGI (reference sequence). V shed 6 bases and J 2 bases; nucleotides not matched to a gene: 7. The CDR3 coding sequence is TGTGCCAGCAGCCCCCCGGGACAGGGAAACACCGGGGAGCTGTTTTTT. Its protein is CASSPPGQGNTGELFF.

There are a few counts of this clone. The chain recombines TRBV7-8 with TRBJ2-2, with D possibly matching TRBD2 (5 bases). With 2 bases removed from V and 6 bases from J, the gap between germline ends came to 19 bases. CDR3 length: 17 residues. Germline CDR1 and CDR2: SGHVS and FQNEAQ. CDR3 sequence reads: CASSLREEGTLPGELFF. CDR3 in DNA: TGTGCCAGCAGCTTAAGAGAAGAGGGCACCCTCCCCGGGGAGCTGTTTTTT.

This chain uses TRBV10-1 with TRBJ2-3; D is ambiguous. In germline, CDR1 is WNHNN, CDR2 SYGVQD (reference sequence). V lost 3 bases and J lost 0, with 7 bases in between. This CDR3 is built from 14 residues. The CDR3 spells CASSDHKSTDTQYF. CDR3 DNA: TGCGCCAGCAGTGACCACAAGAGCACAGATACGCAGTATTTT.

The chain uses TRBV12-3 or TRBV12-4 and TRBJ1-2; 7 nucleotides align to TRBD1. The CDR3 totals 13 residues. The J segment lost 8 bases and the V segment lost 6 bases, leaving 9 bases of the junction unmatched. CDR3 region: CASSFDAGGGYTF. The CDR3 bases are TGTGCCAGCAGCTTCGACGCAGGGGGAGGCTACACCTTC.

Here the CDR3 reads CATSAGTSGRLGETQYF. The CDR3 DNA follows: TGTGCCACCAGTGCCGGGACTAGCGGGAGGCTCGGGGAGACCCAGTACTTC. The genes are TRBV24-1 and TRBJ2-5; 15 bases match TRBD2. The trim removed 5 bases at V and 5 bases at J, leaving 8 bases unmatched. The CDR3 covers 17 residues. Germline V lookup: CDR1 KGHDR, CDR2 SFDVKD.

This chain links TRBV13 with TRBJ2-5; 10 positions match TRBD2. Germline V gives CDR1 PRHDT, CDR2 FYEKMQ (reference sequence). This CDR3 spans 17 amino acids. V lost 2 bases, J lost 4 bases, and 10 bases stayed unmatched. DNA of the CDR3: TGTGCCAGCAGCTTATTTGTCCAGCGGGGGGGCCGAGAGACCCAGTACTTC. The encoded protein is CASSLFVQRGGRETQYF.

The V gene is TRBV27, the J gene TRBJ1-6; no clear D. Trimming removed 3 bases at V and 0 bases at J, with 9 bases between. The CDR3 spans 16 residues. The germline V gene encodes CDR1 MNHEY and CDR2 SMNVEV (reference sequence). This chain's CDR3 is CASSLELSSYNSPLHF. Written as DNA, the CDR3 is TGTGCCAGCAGTTTGGAGCTGAGCTCCTATAATTCACCCCTCCACTTT.

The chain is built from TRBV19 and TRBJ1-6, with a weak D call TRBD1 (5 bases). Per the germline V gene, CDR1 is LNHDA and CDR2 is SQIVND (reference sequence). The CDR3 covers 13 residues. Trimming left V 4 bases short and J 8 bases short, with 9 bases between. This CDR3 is CASSRGGDSPLHF. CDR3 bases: TGTGCCAGTAGTAGGGGAGGGGATTCACCCCTCCACTTT.

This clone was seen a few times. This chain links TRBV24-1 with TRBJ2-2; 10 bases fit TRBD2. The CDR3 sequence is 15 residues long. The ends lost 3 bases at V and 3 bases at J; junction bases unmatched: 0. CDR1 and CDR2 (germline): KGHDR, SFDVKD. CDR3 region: CATSDGLADTGELFF. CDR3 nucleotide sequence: TGTGCCACCAGTGATGGACTAGCGGACACCGGGGAGCTGTTTTTT.

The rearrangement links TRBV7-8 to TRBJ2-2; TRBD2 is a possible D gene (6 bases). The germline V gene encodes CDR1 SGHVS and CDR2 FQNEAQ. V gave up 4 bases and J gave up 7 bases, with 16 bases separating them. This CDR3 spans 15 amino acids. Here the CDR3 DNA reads TGTGCCAGCAGCTCATCCGGGAGCTGGGGCGGGGAGCTGTTTTTT. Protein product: CASSSSGSWGGELFF.

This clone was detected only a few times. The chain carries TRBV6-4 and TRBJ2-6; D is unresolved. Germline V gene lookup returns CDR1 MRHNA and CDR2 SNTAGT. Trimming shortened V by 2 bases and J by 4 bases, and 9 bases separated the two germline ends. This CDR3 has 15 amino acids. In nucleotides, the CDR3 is TGTGCCAGCAGTGACGACACCCGGGGGGCCAACGTCCTGACTTTC. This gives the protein CASSDDTRGANVLTF.

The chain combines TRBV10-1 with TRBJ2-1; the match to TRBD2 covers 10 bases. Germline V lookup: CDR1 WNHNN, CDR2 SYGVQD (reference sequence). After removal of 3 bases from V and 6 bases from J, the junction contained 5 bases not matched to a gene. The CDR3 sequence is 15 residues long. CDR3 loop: CASSDGAGGLNEQFF. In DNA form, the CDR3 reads TGCGCCAGCAGTGATGGAGCGGGAGGGCTCAATGAGCAGTTCTTC.

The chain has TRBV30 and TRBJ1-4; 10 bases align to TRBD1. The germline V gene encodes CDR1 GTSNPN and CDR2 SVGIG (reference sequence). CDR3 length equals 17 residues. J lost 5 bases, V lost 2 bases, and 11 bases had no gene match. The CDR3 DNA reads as TGTGCCTGGAGTTCAAGGAAGACAGGGGGCAGGAATGAAAAACTGTTTTTT. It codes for CAWSSRKTGGRNEKLFF.

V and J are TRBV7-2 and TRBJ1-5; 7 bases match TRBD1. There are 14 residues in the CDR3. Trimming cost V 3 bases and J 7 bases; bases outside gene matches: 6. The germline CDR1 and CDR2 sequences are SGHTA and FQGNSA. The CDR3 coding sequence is TGTGCCAGCAGCTTGTCGGCAGGGGGGCAGCCCCAGCATTTT. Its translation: CASSLSAGGQPQHF.

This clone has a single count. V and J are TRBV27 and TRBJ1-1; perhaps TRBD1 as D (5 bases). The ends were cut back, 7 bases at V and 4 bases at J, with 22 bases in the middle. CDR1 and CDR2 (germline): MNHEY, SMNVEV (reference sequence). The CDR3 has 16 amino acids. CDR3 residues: CASTPATVLLGTEAFF. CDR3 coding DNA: TGTGCCAGCACCCCCGCGACAGTTCTCTTAGGCACTGAAGCTTTCTTT.

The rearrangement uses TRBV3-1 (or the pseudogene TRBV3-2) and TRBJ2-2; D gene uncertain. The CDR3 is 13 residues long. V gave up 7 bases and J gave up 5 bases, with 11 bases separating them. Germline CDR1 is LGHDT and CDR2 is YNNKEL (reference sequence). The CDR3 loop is CASKSSLTGELFF. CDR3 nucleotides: TGTGCCAGCAAAAGTAGCTTAACCGGGGAGCTGTTTTTT.

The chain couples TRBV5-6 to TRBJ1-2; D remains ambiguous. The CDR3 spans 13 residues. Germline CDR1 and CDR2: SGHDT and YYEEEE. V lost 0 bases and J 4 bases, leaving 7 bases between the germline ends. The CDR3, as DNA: TGTGCCAGCAGCTTGGATCAGATCTATGGCTACACCTTC. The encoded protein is CASSLDQIYGYTF.